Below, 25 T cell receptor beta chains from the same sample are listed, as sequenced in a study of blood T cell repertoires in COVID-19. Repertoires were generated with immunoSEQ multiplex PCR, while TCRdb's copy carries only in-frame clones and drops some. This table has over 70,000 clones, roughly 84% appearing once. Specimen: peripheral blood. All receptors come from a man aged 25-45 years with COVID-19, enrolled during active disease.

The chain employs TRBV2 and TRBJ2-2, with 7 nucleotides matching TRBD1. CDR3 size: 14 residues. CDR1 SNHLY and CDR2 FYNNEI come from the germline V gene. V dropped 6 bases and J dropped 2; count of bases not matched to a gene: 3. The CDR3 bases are TGTGCCAGCAGCCGGGACAGAAACACCGGGGAGCTGTTTTTT. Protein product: CASSRDRNTGELFF. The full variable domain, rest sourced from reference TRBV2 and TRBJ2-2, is EPEVTQTPSHQVTQMGQEVILRCVPISNHLYFYWYRQILGQKVEFLVSFYNNEISEKSEIFDDQFSVERPDGSNFTLKIRSTKLEDSAMYFCASSRDRNTGELFFGEGSRLTVL.

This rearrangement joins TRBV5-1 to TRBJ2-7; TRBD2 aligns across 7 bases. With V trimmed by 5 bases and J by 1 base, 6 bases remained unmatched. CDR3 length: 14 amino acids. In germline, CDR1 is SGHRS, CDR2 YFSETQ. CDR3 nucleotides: TGCGCCAGCAGTCCCATAGCGGGTTCCTACGAGCAGTACTTC. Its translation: CASSPIAGSYEQYF.

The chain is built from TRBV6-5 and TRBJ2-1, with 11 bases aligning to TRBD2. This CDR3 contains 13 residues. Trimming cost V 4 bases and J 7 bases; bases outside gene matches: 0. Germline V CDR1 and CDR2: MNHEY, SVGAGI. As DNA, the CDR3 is TGTGCCAGCAGTTGGACTAGCGGGAATGAGCAGTTCTTC. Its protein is CASSWTSGNEQFF.

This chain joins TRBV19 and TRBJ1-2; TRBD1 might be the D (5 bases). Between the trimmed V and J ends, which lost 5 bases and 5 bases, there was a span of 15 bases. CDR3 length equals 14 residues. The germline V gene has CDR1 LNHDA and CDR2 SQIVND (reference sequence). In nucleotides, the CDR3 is TGTGCCAGTAGTGGGAAGGGGATTCTTTATGGCTACACCTTC. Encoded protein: CASSGKGILYGYTF.

The CDR3 DNA reads as TGTGCCAGCAGGGGGGACTATGGAGAGACCCAGTACTTC. It codes for CASRGDYGETQYF. This chain joins TRBV12-3 or TRBV12-4 and TRBJ2-5; TRBD2 matches 7 bases. V lost 6 bases, J lost 4 bases, and 5 bases stayed unmatched. The CDR3 covers 13 residues.

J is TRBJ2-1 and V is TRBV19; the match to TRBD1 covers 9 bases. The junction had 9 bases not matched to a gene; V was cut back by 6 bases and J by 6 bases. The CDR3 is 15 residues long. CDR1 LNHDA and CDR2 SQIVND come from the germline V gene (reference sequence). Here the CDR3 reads CASRPGGTGSNEQFF. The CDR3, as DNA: TGTGCCAGTAGGCCGGGCGGGACAGGGAGCAATGAGCAGTTCTTC.

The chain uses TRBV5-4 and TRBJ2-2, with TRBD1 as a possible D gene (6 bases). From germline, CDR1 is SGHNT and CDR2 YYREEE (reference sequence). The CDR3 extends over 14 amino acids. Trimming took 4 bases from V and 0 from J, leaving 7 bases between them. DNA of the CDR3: TGTGCCAGCAGCGGGGGCGCGAACACCGGGGAGCTGTTTTTT. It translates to CASSGGANTGELFF.

The CDR3 nucleotides read TGTGCCAGCAGCTTGACAGGGGGACCCAATCAGCCCCAGCATTTT. This gives the protein CASSLTGGPNQPQHF. J is TRBJ1-5 and V is TRBV7-6; TRBD1 agrees at 9 bases. The CDR3 extends over 15 amino acids. Germline-derived CDR1 and CDR2 are SGHVS and FNYEAQ. The junction had 3 bases not matched to a gene; V was cut back by 3 bases and J by 3 bases. Based on the CDR3 plus reference TRBV7-6 and TRBJ1-5, the full variable domain is GAGVSQSPRYKVTKRGQDVALRCDPISGHVSLYWYRQALGQGPEFLTYFNYEAQQDKSGLPNDRFSAERPEGSISTLTIQRTEQRDSAMYRCASSLTGGPNQPQHFGDGTRLSIL.

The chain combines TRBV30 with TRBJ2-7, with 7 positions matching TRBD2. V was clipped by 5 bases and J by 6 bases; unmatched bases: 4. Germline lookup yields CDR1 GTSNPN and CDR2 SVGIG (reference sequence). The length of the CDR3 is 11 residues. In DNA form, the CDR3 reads TGTGCCTGGGGGAGGGTTGCCGAGCAGTACTTC. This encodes CAWGRVAEQYF.

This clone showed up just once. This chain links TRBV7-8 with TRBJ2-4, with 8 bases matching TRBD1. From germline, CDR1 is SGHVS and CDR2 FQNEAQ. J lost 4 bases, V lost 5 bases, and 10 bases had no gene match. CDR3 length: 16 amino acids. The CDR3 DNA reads TGTGCCAGCAGCCCCCCACGGACAGGGCGGAAAAACATTCAGTACTTC. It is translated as CASSPPRTGRKNIQYF.

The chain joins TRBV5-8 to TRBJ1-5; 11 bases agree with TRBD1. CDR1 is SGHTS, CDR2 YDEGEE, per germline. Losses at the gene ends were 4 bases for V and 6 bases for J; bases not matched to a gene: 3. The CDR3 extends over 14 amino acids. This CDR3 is CASSEGQGAQPQHF. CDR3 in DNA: TGTGCCAGCAGCGAAGGACAGGGGGCTCAGCCCCAGCATTTT.

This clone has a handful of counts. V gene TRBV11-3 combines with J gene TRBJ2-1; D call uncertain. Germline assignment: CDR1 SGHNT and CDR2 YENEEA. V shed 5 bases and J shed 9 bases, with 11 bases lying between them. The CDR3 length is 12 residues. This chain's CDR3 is CASSLYGREQFF. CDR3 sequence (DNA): TGTGCCAGCAGCCTTTATGGCCGTGAGCAGTTCTTC.

The CDR3 protein is CASSGRGSITGELFF. The CDR3 bases are TGTGCCAGCAGTGGAAGGGGCTCTATCACCGGGGAGCTGTTTTTT. J is TRBJ2-2 and V is TRBV2, with D maybe TRBD1 (5 bases). Germline loops: CDR1 SNHLY, CDR2 FYNNEI. V gave up 4 bases and J gave up 4 bases, with 13 bases separating them. The CDR3 totals 15 residues.

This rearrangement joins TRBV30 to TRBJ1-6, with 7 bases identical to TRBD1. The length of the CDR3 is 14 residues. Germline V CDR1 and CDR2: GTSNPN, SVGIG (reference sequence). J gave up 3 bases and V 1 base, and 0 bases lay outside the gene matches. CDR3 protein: CAWSDRGYNSPLHF. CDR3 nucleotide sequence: TGTGCCTGGAGTGACAGGGGCTATAATTCACCCCTCCACTTT.

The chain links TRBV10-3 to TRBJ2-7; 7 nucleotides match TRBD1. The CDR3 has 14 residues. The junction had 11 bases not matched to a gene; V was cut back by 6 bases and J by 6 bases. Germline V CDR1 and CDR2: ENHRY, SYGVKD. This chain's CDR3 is CAIRLDRLGGEQYF. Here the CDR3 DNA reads TGTGCCATCAGACTGGACAGGTTGGGTGGCGAGCAGTACTTC.

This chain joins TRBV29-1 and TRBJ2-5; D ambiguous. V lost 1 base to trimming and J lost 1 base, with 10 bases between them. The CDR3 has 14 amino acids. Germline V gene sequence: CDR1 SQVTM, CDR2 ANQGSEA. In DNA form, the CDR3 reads TGCAGCGTTGAAGTTTGGGCCAGCCAAGAGACCCAGTACTTC. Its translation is CSVEVWASQETQYF.

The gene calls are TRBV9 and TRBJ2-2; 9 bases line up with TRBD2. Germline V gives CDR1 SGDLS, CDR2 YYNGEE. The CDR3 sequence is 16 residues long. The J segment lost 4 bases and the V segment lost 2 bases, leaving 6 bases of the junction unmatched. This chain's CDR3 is CASSVRTSASTGELFF. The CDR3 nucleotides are TGTGCCAGCAGCGTGAGGACTAGCGCGAGCACCGGGGAGCTGTTTTTT.

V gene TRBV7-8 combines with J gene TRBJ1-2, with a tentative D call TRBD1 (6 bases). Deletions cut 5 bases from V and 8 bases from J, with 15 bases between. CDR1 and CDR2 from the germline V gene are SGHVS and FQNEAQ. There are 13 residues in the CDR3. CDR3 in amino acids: CASSLQGYNGYTF. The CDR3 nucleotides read TGTGCCAGCAGCCTACAGGGATATAACGGCTACACCTTC.

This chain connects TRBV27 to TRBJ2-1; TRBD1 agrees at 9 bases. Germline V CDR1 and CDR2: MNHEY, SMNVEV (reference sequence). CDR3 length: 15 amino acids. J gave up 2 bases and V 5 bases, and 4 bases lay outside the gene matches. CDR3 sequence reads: CASSLTGGAYNEQFF. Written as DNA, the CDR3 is TGTGCCAGCAGTCTTACAGGGGGCGCCTACAATGAGCAGTTCTTC.

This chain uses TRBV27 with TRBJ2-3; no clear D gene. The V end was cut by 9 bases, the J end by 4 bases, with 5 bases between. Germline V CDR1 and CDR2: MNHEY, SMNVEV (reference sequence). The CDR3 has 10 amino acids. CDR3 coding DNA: TGTGCCAGTTCAGCAGATACGCAGTATTTT. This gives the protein CASSADTQYF.

The CDR3 here is CASSRLNTEAFF. The DNA for the CDR3 is TGTGCCAGTAGTCGTCTGAACACTGAAGCTTTCTTT. The chain recombines TRBV19 with TRBJ1-1, with D hard to call. Between the trimmed V and J ends, which lost 5 bases and 0 bases, there was a span of 4 bases. The CDR3 consists of 12 residues. The germline V gene encodes CDR1 LNHDA and CDR2 SQIVND (reference sequence).

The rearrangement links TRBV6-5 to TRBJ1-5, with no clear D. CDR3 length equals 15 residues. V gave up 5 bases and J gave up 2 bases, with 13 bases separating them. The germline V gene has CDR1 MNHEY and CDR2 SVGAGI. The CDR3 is CASSRGLSGNQPQHF. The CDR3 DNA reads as TGTGCCAGCAGTCGAGGGTTGTCGGGCAATCAGCCCCAGCATTTT.

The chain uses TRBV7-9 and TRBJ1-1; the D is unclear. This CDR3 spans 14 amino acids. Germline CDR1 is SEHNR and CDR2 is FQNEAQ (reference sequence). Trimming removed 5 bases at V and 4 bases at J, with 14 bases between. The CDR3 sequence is CASSQRTSGTEAFF. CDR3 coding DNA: TGTGCCAGCAGCCAGCGGACGTCCGGCACTGAAGCTTTCTTT.

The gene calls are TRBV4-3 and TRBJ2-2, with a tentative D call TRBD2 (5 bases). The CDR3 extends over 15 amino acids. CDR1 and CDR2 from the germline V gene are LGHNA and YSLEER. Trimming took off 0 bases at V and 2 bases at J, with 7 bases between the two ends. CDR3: CASSQDGGNTGELFF. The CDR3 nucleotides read TGCGCCAGCAGCCAAGATGGAGGAAACACCGGGGAGCTGTTTTTT.

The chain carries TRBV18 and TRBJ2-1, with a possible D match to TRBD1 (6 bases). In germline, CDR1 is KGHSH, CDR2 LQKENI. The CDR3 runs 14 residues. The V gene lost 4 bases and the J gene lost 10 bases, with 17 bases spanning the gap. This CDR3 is CASSQGVQVREQFF. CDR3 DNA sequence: TGTGCCAGCTCACAGGGGGTGCAGGTTCGGGAGCAGTTCTTC.